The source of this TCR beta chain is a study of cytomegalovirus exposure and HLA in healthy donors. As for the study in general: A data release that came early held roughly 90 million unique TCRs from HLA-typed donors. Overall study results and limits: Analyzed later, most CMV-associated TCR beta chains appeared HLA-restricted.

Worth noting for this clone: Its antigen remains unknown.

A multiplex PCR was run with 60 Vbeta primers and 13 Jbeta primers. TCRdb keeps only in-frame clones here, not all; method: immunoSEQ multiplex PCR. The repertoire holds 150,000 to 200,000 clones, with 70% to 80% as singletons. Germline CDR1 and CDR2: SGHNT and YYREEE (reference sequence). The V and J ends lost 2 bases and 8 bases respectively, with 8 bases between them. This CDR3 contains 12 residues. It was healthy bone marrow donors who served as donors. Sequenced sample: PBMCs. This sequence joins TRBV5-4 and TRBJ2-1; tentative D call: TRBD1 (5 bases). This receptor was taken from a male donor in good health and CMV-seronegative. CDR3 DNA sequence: TGTGCCAGCAGCTTCCAGGGATATGAGCAGTTCTTC. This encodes CASSFQGYEQFF.